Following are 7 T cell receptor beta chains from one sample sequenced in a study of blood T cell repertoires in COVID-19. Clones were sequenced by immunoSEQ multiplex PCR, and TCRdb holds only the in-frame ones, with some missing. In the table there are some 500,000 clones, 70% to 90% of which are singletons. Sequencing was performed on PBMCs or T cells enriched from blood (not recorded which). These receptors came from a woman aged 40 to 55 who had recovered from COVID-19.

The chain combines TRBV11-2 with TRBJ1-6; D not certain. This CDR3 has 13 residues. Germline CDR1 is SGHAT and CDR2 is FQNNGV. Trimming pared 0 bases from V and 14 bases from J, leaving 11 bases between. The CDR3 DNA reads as TGTGCCAGCAGCTTAGACCCCTCAACGGCCCTCCACTTT. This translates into CASSLDPSTALHF.

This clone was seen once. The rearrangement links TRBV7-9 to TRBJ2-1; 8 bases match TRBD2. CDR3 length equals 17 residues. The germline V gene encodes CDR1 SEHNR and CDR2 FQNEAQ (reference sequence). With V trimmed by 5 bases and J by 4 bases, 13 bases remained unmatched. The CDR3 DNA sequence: TGTGCCAGCAGCCATGGGGCGGGACTAGATCAATACAATGAGCAGTTCTTC. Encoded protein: CASSHGAGLDQYNEQFF.

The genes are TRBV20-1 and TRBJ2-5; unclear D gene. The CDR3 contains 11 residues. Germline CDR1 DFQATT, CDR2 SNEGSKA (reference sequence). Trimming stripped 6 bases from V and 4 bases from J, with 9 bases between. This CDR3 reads CSASEIETQYF. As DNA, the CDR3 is TGCAGTGCCAGCGAGATAGAGACCCAGTACTTC.

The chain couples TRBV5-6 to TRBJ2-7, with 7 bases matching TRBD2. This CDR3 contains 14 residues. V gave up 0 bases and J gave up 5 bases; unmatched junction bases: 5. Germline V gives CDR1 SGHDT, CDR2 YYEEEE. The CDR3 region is CASSLAAGVHEQYF. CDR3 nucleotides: TGTGCCAGCAGCTTGGCTGCGGGAGTACACGAGCAGTACTTC. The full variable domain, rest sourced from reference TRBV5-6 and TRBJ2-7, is DAGVTQSPTHLIKTRGQQVTLRCSPKSGHDTVSWYQQALGQGPQFIFQYYEEEERQRGNFPDRFSGHQFPNYSSELNVNALLLGDSALYLCASSLAAGVHEQYFGPGTRLTVT.

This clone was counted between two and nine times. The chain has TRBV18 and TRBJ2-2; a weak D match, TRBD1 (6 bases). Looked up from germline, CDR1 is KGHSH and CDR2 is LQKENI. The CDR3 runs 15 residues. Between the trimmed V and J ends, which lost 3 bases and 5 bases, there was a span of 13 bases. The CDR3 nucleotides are TGTGCCAGCTCACCTTACAGGGTGGAGACCGGGGAGCTGTTTTTT. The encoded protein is CASSPYRVETGELFF.

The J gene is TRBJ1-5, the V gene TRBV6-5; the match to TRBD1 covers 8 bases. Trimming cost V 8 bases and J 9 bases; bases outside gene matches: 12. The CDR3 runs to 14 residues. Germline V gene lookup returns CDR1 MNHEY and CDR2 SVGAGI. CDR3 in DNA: TGTGCCAGCGTGCGGGACAGGCCGGATGGGCCCCAGCATTTT. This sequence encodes CASVRDRPDGPQHF.

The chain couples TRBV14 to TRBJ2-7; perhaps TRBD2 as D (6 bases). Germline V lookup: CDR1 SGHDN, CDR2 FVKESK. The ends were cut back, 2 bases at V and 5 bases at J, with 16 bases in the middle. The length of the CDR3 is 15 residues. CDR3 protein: CASSQLTSGGHEQYF. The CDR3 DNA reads TGTGCCAGCAGCCAATTAACTAGTGGAGGGCACGAGCAGTACTTC. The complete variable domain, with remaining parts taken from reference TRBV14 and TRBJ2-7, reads EAGVTQFPSHSVIEKGQTVTLRCDPISGHDNLYWYRRVMGKEIKFLLHFVKESKQDESGMPNNRFLAERTGGTYSTLKVQPAELEDSGVYFCASSQLTSGGHEQYFGPGTRLTVT.